A single sample gave rise to the 10 T cell receptor beta chains below, sequenced in a study of OX40 agonist ivuxolimab in advanced cancers. Clones were sequenced by immunoSEQ multiplex PCR, and TCRdb holds only the in-frame ones, with some missing. The sample lists roughly 64,000 clones; around 84% were seen once. The starting material was CD4+ or CD8+ T cells sorted from blood, obtained in a trial of the OX40 agonist ivuxolimab. These receptors were taken from an adult with an advanced solid tumor such as melanoma, head and neck, liver or kidney cancer.

This chain links TRBV5-4 with TRBJ2-7; 14 bases align to TRBD2. V lost 4 bases and J lost 5; bases outside the gene matches: 8. The CDR3 covers 16 residues. The germline V gene has CDR1 SGHNT and CDR2 YYREEE (reference sequence). The CDR3 coding sequence is TGTGCCAGCAGCCCGGGGACTAGCGGGAGTCTAGACGAGCAGTACTTC. Translating gives CASSPGTSGSLDEQYF.

DNA of the CDR3: TGTGCCACCAGACGACAGGGGGATGGAAACACCATATATTTT. Protein: CATRRQGDGNTIYF. The chain employs TRBV15 and TRBJ1-3; TRBD1 matches at 9 bases. The CDR3 covers 14 residues. Germline-derived CDR1 and CDR2 are LNHNV and YYDKDF (reference sequence). With V trimmed by 6 bases and J by 3 bases, 3 bases remained unmatched.

The table lists this clone with a few counts. The chain couples TRBV2 to TRBJ2-1, with 14 bases that match TRBD2. The CDR3 covers 14 residues. Germline V CDR1 and CDR2: SNHLY, FYNNEI. V lost 8 bases, J lost 4 bases, and 1 base stayed unmatched. CDR3 residues: CASGLAGGYNEQFF. The CDR3 coding sequence is TGTGCCAGCGGACTAGCGGGGGGATACAATGAGCAGTTCTTC.

This clone was seen a few times. The chain links TRBV19 to TRBJ2-7; 10 bases align to TRBD2. The CDR3 loop spans 15 amino acids. Germline V CDR1 and CDR2: LNHDA, SQIVND (reference sequence). V shed 4 bases and J 3 bases; nucleotides not matched to a gene: 6. CDR3 DNA sequence: TGTGCCAGTAGTAGAAGCGGGAGGGTGGACTACGAGCAGTACTTC. Translating it yields CASSRSGRVDYEQYF. The complete variable domain, with remaining parts taken from reference TRBV19 and TRBJ2-7, reads DGGITQSPKYLFRKEGQNVTLSCEQNLNHDAMYWYRQDPGQGLRLIYYSQIVNDFQKGDIAEGYSVSREKKESFPLTVTSAQKNPTAFYLCASSRSGRVDYEQYFGPGTRLTVT.

The chain joins TRBV11-3 to TRBJ2-2; 8 bases line up with TRBD2. V was clipped by 1 base and J by 6 bases; unmatched bases: 7. This CDR3 comprises 16 residues. Germline CDR1 and CDR2: SGHNT and YENEEA. The CDR3 DNA is TGTGCCAGCAGCTTAGTTGTTTCGGGAGGGGCCGGGGAGCTGTTTTTT. The encoded protein is CASSLVVSGGAGELFF.

On this clone itself: At one boundary the junction diverges from the germline segment, which might be a read error. The rearrangement joins TRBV4-2 to TRBJ2-1; D may be TRBD1 (5 bases). The CDR3 sequence is 13 residues long. Looked up from germline, CDR1 is LGHNA and CDR2 is YNFKEQ. The CDR3 sequence is CASSQEFRETPIF. CDR3 sequence (DNA): TGTGCCAGCAGCCAAGAATTCAGGGAAACCCCCATCTTC.

Only a few counts were recorded for this clone. The chain is built from TRBV7-8 and TRBJ2-4, with 8 bases fitting TRBD2. The CDR3 sequence is 16 residues long. Germline lookup yields CDR1 SGHVS and CDR2 FQNEAQ. The ends lost 3 bases at V and 7 bases at J; junction bases unmatched: 11. The CDR3 sequence: CASSLLNAGGGNIQYF. In DNA, the CDR3 is TGTGCCAGCAGCTTGTTAAATGCGGGGGGTGGTAACATTCAGTACTTC. Full variable domain (remainder filled in from reference TRBV7-8 and TRBJ2-4): GAGVSQSPRYKVAKRGQDVALRCDPISGHVSLFWYQQALGQGPEFLTYFQNEAQLDKSGLPSDRFFAERPEGSVSTLKIQRTQQEDSAVYLCASSLLNAGGGNIQYFGAGTRLSVL.

The V and J genes are TRBV6-5 and TRBJ2-1; 8 bases match TRBD2. Trimming at V came to 0 bases and at J to 4 bases, leaving 5 bases not matched to a gene. Germline loops: CDR1 MNHEY, CDR2 SVGAGI. This CDR3 spans 16 amino acids. The chain's CDR3 is CASSYSTSGSYNEQFF. CDR3 nucleotides: TGTGCCAGCAGTTACTCAACTAGCGGCAGTTACAATGAGCAGTTCTTC.

In its sample, this clone was seen once. This chain links TRBV5-1 with TRBJ2-7, with D uncertain. CDR3 length: 11 residues. Germline CDR1 is SGHRS and CDR2 is YFSETQ. V dropped 4 bases and J dropped 3 bases, with 5 bases sitting between them. The CDR3 reads CASSRNYEQYF. The DNA of the CDR3 is TGCGCCAGCAGCCGCAACTACGAGCAGTACTTC.

The CDR3 sequence: CAMGDSVHEQYF. CDR3 sequence (DNA): TGTGCCATGGGGGACTCGGTCCACGAGCAGTACTTC. The chain is built from TRBV10-3 and TRBJ2-7; maybe TRBD2 (6 bases). The germline V gene encodes CDR1 ENHRY and CDR2 SYGVKD. The V and J ends lost 9 bases and 5 bases respectively, with 14 bases between them. The length of the CDR3 is 12 residues.